The 26 T cell receptor beta chains reported below all come from one sample, sequenced in a study of T-cell memory formation after mild COVID-19. TCRdb ran MiXCR on the 5' RACE reads and lists one entry per CDR3 protein. Found here are 250,000 to 300,000 distinct CDR3 sequences, about 20% of them singletons; the top ten hold about 21%. Specimen: PBMCs or a T cell subset sorted from them (not recorded which). These TCRs come from a man in his late teens or twenties who had mild COVID-19 (a few samples of this study predate the infection). Cell type and time point are not known.

This clonotype has only a few counts. The genes are TRBV6-5 and TRBJ2-7; no firm D call. Germline V lookup: CDR1 MNHEY, CDR2 SVGAGI. The CDR3 sequence is 13 residues long. V lost 6 bases and J 7 bases, leaving 16 bases between the germline ends. The CDR3 region has the DNA TGTGCCAGCAGCCCACATTCGGACGGGGAGCAGTACTTC. Protein product: CASSPHSDGEQYF.

The rearrangement joins TRBV24-1 to TRBJ1-6; D is perhaps TRBD1 (5 bases). V was shortened by 3 bases and J by 0 bases, with 11 bases between the two germline ends. Germline CDR1 and CDR2: KGHDR and SFDVKD. There are 17 residues in the CDR3. The CDR3 nucleotides read TGTGCCACCAGTGATGTGGGACCGAGCTCCTATAATTCACCCCTCCACTTT. Its protein product is CATSDVGPSSYNSPLHF.

V and J are TRBV7-2 and TRBJ1-2; 9 nucleotides align to TRBD1. In germline, CDR1 is SGHTA, CDR2 FQGNSA. V shed 6 bases and J 7 bases; nucleotides not matched to a gene: 12. This CDR3 is 15 amino acids long. The CDR3 region is CASRSTGTGWSGYTF. CDR3 nucleotide sequence: TGTGCCAGCAGGAGTACCGGGACAGGGTGGTCTGGCTACACCTTC.

The chain is built from TRBV6-5 and TRBJ2-3; weak D call: TRBD2 (6 bases). Germline assignment: CDR1 MNHEY and CDR2 SVGAGI. The CDR3 is made up of 15 amino acids. Trimming left V 3 bases short and J 4 bases short, with 14 bases between. CDR3 loop: CASSYGAAGPDTQYF. The CDR3 DNA sequence: TGTGCCAGCAGTTATGGGGCCGCGGGGCCAGATACGCAGTATTTT.

The table lists this clonotype with many counts. V gene TRBV12-3 or TRBV12-4 combines with J gene TRBJ2-7; D tentatively fits TRBD1 or TRBD2 (5 bases each). The V end lost 6 bases, the J end lost 3 bases, and 12 bases lay between the germline ends. This CDR3 contains 13 residues. The CDR3 DNA follows: TGTGCCAGCAGCCCCCGGGACGGCTACGAGCAGTACTTC. Translated: CASSPRDGYEQYF.

This clonotype occurred many times. Here the CDR3 DNA reads TGTGCCAGCAGGCCCCCGGGACTAGAAACAGATACGCAGTATTTT. Translation gives CASRPPGLETDTQYF. The chain carries TRBV12-3 or TRBV12-4 and TRBJ2-3; 8 bases are a match to TRBD2. This CDR3 has 15 amino acids. Losses at the gene ends were 6 bases for V and 3 bases for J; bases not matched to a gene: 8.

The CDR3 protein is CASSVESLGNTEAFF. In DNA form, the CDR3 reads TGTGCCAGCAGCGTAGAGTCCCTAGGGAACACTGAAGCTTTCTTT. The V gene is TRBV9, the J gene TRBJ1-1, with D unclear. The CDR3 sequence is 15 residues long. The germline V and J ends were trimmed by 0 bases and 1 base, with 10 bases remaining between them. CDR1 SGDLS and CDR2 YYNGEE come from the germline V gene. Full variable domain (rest looked up from reference TRBV9 and TRBJ1-1): DSGVTQTPKHLITATGQRVTLRCSPRSGDLSVYWYQQSLDQGLQFLIQYYNGEERAKGNILERFSAQQFPDLHSELNLSSLELGDSALYFCASSVESLGNTEAFFGQGTRLTVV.

The J gene is TRBJ1-3, the V gene TRBV7-2, with a possible D match to TRBD1 (6 bases). The V gene's germline CDR1 is SGHTA and CDR2 FQGNSA. The CDR3 runs 17 residues. Deletions cut 4 bases from V and 0 bases from J, with 16 bases between. Here the CDR3 DNA reads TGTGCCAGCAGCTCCTTACTGACAGGCTTCTCTGGAAACACCATATATTTT. Translating gives CASSSLLTGFSGNTIYF. Variable domain in full (rest from reference TRBV7-2 and TRBJ1-3): GAGVSQSPSNKVTEKGKDVELRCDPISGHTALYWYRQSLGQGLEFLIYFQGNSAPDKSGLPSDRFSAERTGGSVSTLTIQRTQQEDSAVYLCASSSLLTGFSGNTIYFGEGSWLTVV.

This chain connects TRBV6-5 to TRBJ2-3; D possibly corresponds to TRBD2 (5 bases). V gave up 10 bases and J gave up 4 bases, with 12 bases separating them. Germline values: CDR1 MNHEY, CDR2 SVGAGI. The CDR3 covers 12 residues. The CDR3 here is CATSGLSDTQYF. The CDR3 DNA sequence: TGTGCCACCAGCGGACTTTCAGATACGCAGTATTTT.

This clonotype has just a few counts. V is TRBV29-1 and J is TRBJ2-7; D is uncertain. The length of the CDR3 is 12 residues. Between the trimmed V and J ends, which lost 5 bases and 1 base, there was a span of 9 bases. Germline CDR1 reads SQVTM; CDR2 reads ANQGSEA. CDR3 bases: TGCAGCGTTTCCGGACGGTCCTACGAGCAGTACTTC. As protein: CSVSGRSYEQYF.

In this sample, this clonotype turned up a few times. This chain joins TRBV7-3 and TRBJ1-1, with TRBD1 as a possible D gene (6 bases). This CDR3 is built from 16 residues. CDR1 SGHTA and CDR2 FQGTGA come from the germline V gene. Trimming stripped 2 bases from V and 4 bases from J, with 17 bases between. Written as DNA, the CDR3 is TGTGCCAGCAGCTTATACCGGCAGGGGCCGGGCACTGAAGCTTTCTTT. This gives the protein CASSLYRQGPGTEAFF. The full variable domain, rest sourced from reference TRBV7-3 and TRBJ1-1, is GAGVSQTPSNKVTEKGKYVELRCDPISGHTALYWYRQSLGQGPEFLIYFQGTGAADDSGLPNDRFFAVRPEGSVSTLKIQRTERGDSAVYLCASSLYRQGPGTEAFFGQGTRLTVV.

This clonotype was counted between two and nine times. V is TRBV6-1 and J is TRBJ1-1, with D unresolved. Per germline, CDR1 MNHNS and CDR2 SASEGT. The CDR3 is made up of 13 amino acids. Trimming removed 5 bases at V and 5 bases at J, with 12 bases between. The CDR3 protein is CASSNRWRTEAFF. CDR3 nucleotides: TGTGCCAGCAGTAACCGGTGGCGGACTGAAGCTTTCTTT.

The chain couples TRBV9 to TRBJ2-1; D is perhaps TRBD1 or TRBD2 (5 bases each). V lost 3 bases and J 3 bases, leaving 10 bases between the germline ends. CDR3 length: 14 amino acids. CDR1 is SGDLS, CDR2 YYNGEE, per germline. The CDR3 DNA is TGTGCCAGCAGCGAGGTGGGGGTCTACAATGAGCAGTTCTTC. Translated, it gives CASSEVGVYNEQFF.

The chain employs TRBV6-5 and TRBJ1-5; possibly TRBD1 for D (6 bases). This CDR3 is built from 14 residues. Germline V lookup: CDR1 MNHEY, CDR2 SVGAGI. The V gene lost 6 bases and the J gene lost 7 bases, with 16 bases spanning the gap. The CDR3 nucleotides are TGTGCCAGCAGGCCGACGGACAGTGGCCAGCCCCAGCATTTT. It specifies CASRPTDSGQPQHF.

Remarks on this clonotype: A read error is possible here, since a much larger clone lies one base away. The chain employs TRBV7-2 and TRBJ2-5; 11 bases line up with TRBD2. Losses at the gene ends were 5 bases for V and 1 base for J; bases not matched to a gene: 12. This CDR3 is built from 18 residues. The V gene's germline CDR1 is SGHTA and CDR2 FQGNSA. CDR3: CASSTMGISGGGQETQYF. The CDR3 DNA follows: TGTGCCAGCAGCACCATGGGGATTAGCGGGGGGGGCCAAGAGACCCAGTACTTC.

This chain links TRBV11-2 with TRBJ2-7, with a weak D call TRBD2 (5 bases). The length of the CDR3 is 15 residues. The ends were cut back, 1 base at V and 3 bases at J, with 13 bases in the middle. Germline loops: CDR1 SGHAT, CDR2 FQNNGV. The CDR3, as DNA: TGTGCCAGCAGCTTAGCACTAGGGCAGGACTACGAGCAGTACTTC. Translated, it gives CASSLALGQDYEQYF.

This chain links TRBV28 with TRBJ2-5; 13 nucleotides line up with TRBD2. V lost 6 bases to trimming and J lost 0 bases; unmatched junction nucleotides: 13. From germline, CDR1 is MDHEN and CDR2 SYDVKM. The CDR3 loop spans 19 amino acids. CDR3: CASSFTSGGEKEYQETQYF. The CDR3 bases are TGTGCCAGCAGCTTCACTAGCGGGGGGGAAAAGGAGTACCAAGAGACCCAGTACTTC.

This clonotype was observed a few times. The V and J genes are TRBV5-1 and TRBJ2-5; D gene uncertain. From germline, CDR1 is SGHRS and CDR2 YFSETQ. The CDR3 runs to 14 residues. Trimming pared 0 bases from V and 7 bases from J, leaving 13 bases between. The DNA for the CDR3 is TGCGCCAGCAGCTTGGGAGGCCTTCAGTTGACCCAGTACTTC. It translates to CASSLGGLQLTQYF.

This clonotype was seen a handful of times. J is TRBJ2-2 and V is TRBV6-5; 9 bases line up with TRBD1. The CDR3 runs to 16 residues. CDR1 MNHEY and CDR2 SVGAGI come from the germline V gene. V gave up 5 bases and J gave up 3 bases; unmatched junction bases: 7. The CDR3 sequence: CASSPRTGDDTGELFF. CDR3 coding DNA: TGTGCCAGCAGTCCGAGGACAGGGGACGACACCGGGGAGCTGTTTTTT.

V is TRBV3-1 and J is TRBJ2-6; D unclear. The CDR3 contains 15 residues. Per the germline V gene, CDR1 is LGHDT and CDR2 is YNNKEL (reference sequence). Trimming took off 4 bases at V and 0 bases at J, with 7 bases between the two ends. CDR3 DNA: TGTGCCAGCAGCCTCGGATTCTCTGGGGCCAACGTCCTGACTTTC. Amino acid sequence: CASSLGFSGANVLTF.

This chain connects TRBV27 to TRBJ1-4; D unclear. CDR3 length: 15 residues. Germline lookup yields CDR1 MNHEY and CDR2 SMNVEV (reference sequence). Trimming took off 5 bases at V and 2 bases at J, with 12 bases between the two ends. CDR3 bases: TGTGCCAGCAGTGTTCGCCTCGGTACTAATGAAAAACTGTTTTTT. It encodes CASSVRLGTNEKLFF.

This clonotype has only a few counts. The chain recombines TRBV19 with TRBJ2-2; D uncertain. Trimming removed 3 bases from V and 1 base from J, with 12 bases in between. Per the germline V gene, CDR1 is LNHDA and CDR2 is SQIVND (reference sequence). This CDR3 is built from 16 residues. The CDR3 DNA reads TGTGCCAGTAGTATCTTGGACCTGATGAACACCGGGGAGCTGTTTTTT. Residues: CASSILDLMNTGELFF.

V is TRBV5-1 and J is TRBJ2-7; D might be TRBD1 or TRBD2, each matching 5 bases. Trimming stripped 3 bases from V and 3 bases from J, with 13 bases between. The CDR3 totals 14 residues. Germline V gives CDR1 SGHRS, CDR2 YFSETQ. The CDR3 here is CASSSGGKDYEQYF. The CDR3 DNA sequence: TGCGCCAGCAGCTCTGGGGGTAAGGACTACGAGCAGTACTTC.

This clonotype appeared many times. The chain is built from TRBV25-1 and TRBJ1-6, with D uncertain. V shed 2 bases and J shed 1 base, with 6 bases lying between them. The CDR3 covers 15 residues. From germline, CDR1 is MGHDK and CDR2 SYGVNS. The CDR3 sequence is CASSEKDSYNSPLHF. The CDR3 DNA is TGTGCCAGCAGTGAAAAGGATTCCTATAATTCACCCCTCCACTTT.

The V and J genes are TRBV5-6 and TRBJ1-2, with D unresolved. The length of the CDR3 is 13 residues. Trimming removed 4 bases from V and 4 bases from J, with 11 bases in between. Germline V CDR1 and CDR2: SGHDT, YYEEEE. In DNA, the CDR3 is TGTGCCAGCAGCGCCCCGCCAGCCTATGGCTACACCTTC. Protein product: CASSAPPAYGYTF.

This clonotype was recorded a few times. The rearrangement links TRBV6-2 or TRBV6-3 to TRBJ2-3; D assignment may be TRBD1 or TRBD2 (5 bases each). The CDR3 length is 15 residues. Trimming removed 4 bases from V and 2 bases from J, with 13 bases in between. CDR1 and CDR2 from the germline V gene are MNHEY and SVGEGT. As DNA, the CDR3 is TGTGCCAGCAGTTCCCGGGACCGACACACAGATACGCAGTATTTT. This gives the protein CASSSRDRHTDTQYF.